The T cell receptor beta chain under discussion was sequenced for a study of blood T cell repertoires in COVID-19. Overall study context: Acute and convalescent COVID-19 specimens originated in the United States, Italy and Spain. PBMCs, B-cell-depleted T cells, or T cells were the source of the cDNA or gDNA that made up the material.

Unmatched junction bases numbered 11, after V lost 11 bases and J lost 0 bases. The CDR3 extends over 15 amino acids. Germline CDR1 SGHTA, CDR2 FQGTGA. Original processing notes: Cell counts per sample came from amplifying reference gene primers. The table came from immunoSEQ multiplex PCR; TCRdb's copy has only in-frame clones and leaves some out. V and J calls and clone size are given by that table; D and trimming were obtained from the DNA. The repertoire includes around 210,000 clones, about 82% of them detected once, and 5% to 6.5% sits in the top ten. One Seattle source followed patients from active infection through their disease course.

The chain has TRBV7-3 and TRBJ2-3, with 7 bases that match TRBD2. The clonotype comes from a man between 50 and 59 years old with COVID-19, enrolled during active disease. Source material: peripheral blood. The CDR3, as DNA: TGTGCCGGGGGGAGGGGCCCCGTCAGCACAGATACGCAGTATTTT. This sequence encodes CAGGRGPVSTDTQYF.